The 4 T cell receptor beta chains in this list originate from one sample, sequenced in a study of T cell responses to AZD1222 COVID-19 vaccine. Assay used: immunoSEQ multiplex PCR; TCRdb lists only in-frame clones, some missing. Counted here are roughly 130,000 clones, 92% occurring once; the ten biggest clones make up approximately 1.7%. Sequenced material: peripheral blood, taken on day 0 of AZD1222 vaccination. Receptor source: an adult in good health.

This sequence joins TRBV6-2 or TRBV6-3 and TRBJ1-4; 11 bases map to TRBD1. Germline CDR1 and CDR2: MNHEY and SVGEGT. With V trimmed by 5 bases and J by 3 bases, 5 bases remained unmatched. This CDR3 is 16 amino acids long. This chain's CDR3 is CASSRTGGRSNEKLFF. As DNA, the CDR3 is TGTGCCAGCAGTAGGACAGGGGGCAGGTCTAATGAAAAACTGTTTTTT.

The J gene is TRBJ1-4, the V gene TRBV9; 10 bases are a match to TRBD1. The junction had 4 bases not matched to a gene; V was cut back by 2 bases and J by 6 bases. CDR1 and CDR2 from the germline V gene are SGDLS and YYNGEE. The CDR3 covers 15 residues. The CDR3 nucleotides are TGTGCCAGCAGCGTGGGTGGACAGGGGGATGAAAAACTGTTTTTT. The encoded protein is CASSVGGQGDEKLFF. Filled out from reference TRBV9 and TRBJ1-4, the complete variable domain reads DSGVTQTPKHLITATGQRVTLRCSPRSGDLSVYWYQQSLDQGLQFLIQYYNGEERAKGNILERFSAQQFPDLHSELNLSSLELGDSALYFCASSVGGQGDEKLFFGSGTQLSVL.

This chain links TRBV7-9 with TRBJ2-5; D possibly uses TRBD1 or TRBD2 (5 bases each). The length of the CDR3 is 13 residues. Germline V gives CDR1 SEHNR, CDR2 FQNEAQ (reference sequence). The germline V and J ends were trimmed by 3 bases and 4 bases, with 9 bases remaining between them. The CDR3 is CASSFAGRETQYF. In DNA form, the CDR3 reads TGTGCCAGCAGCTTCGCAGGGAGAGAGACCCAGTACTTC.

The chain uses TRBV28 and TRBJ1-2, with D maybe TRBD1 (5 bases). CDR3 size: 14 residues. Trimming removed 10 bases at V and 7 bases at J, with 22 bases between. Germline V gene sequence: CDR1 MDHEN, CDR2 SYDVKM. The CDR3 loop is CATRRQLLVFGYTF. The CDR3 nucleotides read TGTGCCACCCGACGACAGCTACTGGTTTTTGGCTACACCTTC.